These T cell receptor beta chains were read from a single sample in a study of regulatory T cells in long-lasting Graves disease. One entry per CDR3 protein, called by TCRdb with MiXCR from the multiplex PCR reads. This sample carries some 430,000 distinct CDR3 sequences, approximately 21% of them seen once, and the ten largest clones take roughly 6.9%. Sequenced here: peripheral blood mononuclear cells (PBMCs), sampled when the disease was refractory, from a patient treated with antithyroid drugs. The receptors stem from a female donor with Graves disease. Each CDR3 is given with its conserved first and last residue. Each record gives: V gene, D gene, J gene, clone size, CDR3 DNA, CDR3 protein. A D gene is named only where the DNA matches it firmly. Part of the rows lack a size; the others show once, few, many or a class for expanded clones.

V gene: TRBV15
D gene: .
J gene: TRBJ1-6
clone size: many
CDR3 DNA: TGTGCCACCAGCAGAATCGGGTATACCTCACTGCGGAATTCACCCCTCCACTTT
CDR3 protein: CATSRIGYTSLRNSPLHF

V gene: TRBV28
D gene: .
J gene: TRBJ1-2
clone size: many
CDR3 DNA: TGTGCCAGCAACATGCTGAGCGGCCACTATGGCTACACCTTC
CDR3 protein: CASNMLSGHYGYTF

V gene: TRBV28
D gene: .
J gene: TRBJ1-1
clone size: many
CDR3 DNA: TGTGCCAGCAAAAACACTGAAGCTTTCTTT
CDR3 protein: CASKNTEAFF

V gene: TRBV19
D gene: .
J gene: TRBJ1-5
clone size: .
CDR3 DNA: TGTGCCAGTAGCCCGGGTCATCAGCCCCAGCATTTT
CDR3 protein: CASSPGHQPQHF

V gene: TRBV4-2
D gene: .
J gene: TRBJ1-2
clone size: .
CDR3 DNA: TGTGCCAGCAGCGAGGAGACAACTAGATCCGGCTACACCTTC
CDR3 protein: CASSEETTRSGYTF

V gene: TRBV27
D gene: .
J gene: TRBJ2-7
clone size: many
CDR3 DNA: TGTGCCAGCAGTTTGGACAGTACCTACGAGCAGTACTTC
CDR3 protein: CASSLDSTYEQYF

V gene: TRBV19
D gene: .
J gene: TRBJ2-7
clone size: .
CDR3 DNA: TGTGCCAGTAGTATATTCGATAGCGGACCCTACGAGCAGTACTTC
CDR3 protein: CASSIFDSGPYEQYF

V gene: TRBV11-2
D gene: .
J gene: TRBJ2-3
clone size: .
CDR3 DNA: TGTGCCAGCAGCGACGATACAGATACGCAGTATTTT
CDR3 protein: CASSDDTDTQYF

V gene: TRBV6-1
D gene: .
J gene: TRBJ1-6
clone size: many
CDR3 DNA: TGTGCCATCCGACGGGGCTATAATTCACCCCTCCACTTT
CDR3 protein: CAIRRGYNSPLHF

V gene: TRBV19
D gene: .
J gene: TRBJ2-7
clone size: .
CDR3 DNA: TGTGCCAGTAGTTGGACCGGATTCCCCTACGAGCAGTACTTC
CDR3 protein: CASSWTGFPYEQYF

V gene: TRBV28
D gene: .
J gene: TRBJ1-5
clone size: many
CDR3 DNA: TGTGCCAGCGGCTCATGGGATCAGCCCCAGCATTTT
CDR3 protein: CASGSWDQPQHF

V gene: TRBV7-9
D gene: .
J gene: TRBJ2-7
clone size: few
CDR3 DNA: TGTGCCAGCAGCTTGTCGACGGAGGTGGAGCAGTACTTC
CDR3 protein: CASSLSTEVEQYF

V gene: TRBV28
D gene: TRBD2
J gene: TRBJ2-3
clone size: few
CDR3 DNA: TGTGCCAGCAGTTTTGGTGTGGGGTGGGAGGGCCCCCTCCAATATTTT
CDR3 protein: CASSFGVGWEGPLQYF

V gene: TRBV6-1
D gene: .
J gene: TRBJ1-2
clone size: many
CDR3 DNA: TGTGCCAGCAGCTTATTTTCTCCGCCTGGCTACACCTTC
CDR3 protein: CASSLFSPPGYTF

V gene: TRBV5-5
D gene: .
J gene: TRBJ2-5
clone size: many
CDR3 DNA: TGTGCCAGCAGCTTGTGGGGGGAAGAGACCCAGTACTTC
CDR3 protein: CASSLWGEETQYF

V gene: TRBV7-2
D gene: TRBD2
J gene: TRBJ2-7
clone size: many
CDR3 DNA: TGTGCCAGCAGCCCTTGGACTAGCGGAGGGTACGAGCAGTACTTC
CDR3 protein: CASSPWTSGGYEQYF

V gene: TRBV20-1
D gene: TRBD2
J gene: TRBJ2-2
clone size: few
CDR3 DNA: TGCAGTGCTCACCCCTATGGCGGGGGGGCGAGAAGCGCCGGGGAGCTGTTTTTT
CDR3 protein: CSAHPYGGGARSAGELFF

V gene: TRBV11-2
D gene: TRBD2
J gene: TRBJ2-6
clone size: many
CDR3 DNA: TGTGCCTGCAGCGCTAGCGGGACAGCTGGGGCCAACGTCCTGACTTTC
CDR3 protein: CACSASGTAGANVLTF

V gene: TRBV28
D gene: .
J gene: TRBJ1-1
clone size: many
CDR3 DNA: TGTGCCATCAGCCAGGACAGCATGAACACTGAAGCTTTCTTT
CDR3 protein: CAISQDSMNTEAFF

V gene: TRBV12-3/TRBV12-4
D gene: .
J gene: TRBJ2-7
clone size: many
CDR3 DNA: TGTGCCAGCAGCCCCACCGGATCCTACGAGCAGTACTTC
CDR3 protein: CASSPTGSYEQYF

V gene: TRBV4-1
D gene: TRBD2
J gene: TRBJ2-6
clone size: .
CDR3 DNA: TGCGCCAGCAGCCTCCCGACTAGCGGGGTGCTGGGGGCCAACGTCCTGACTTTC
CDR3 protein: CASSLPTSGVLGANVLTF

V gene: TRBV28
D gene: TRBD2
J gene: TRBJ2-2
clone size: few
CDR3 DNA: TGTGCCAGCAGTTTAAACGCCCTAGCGGTCACCGGGGAGCTGTTTTTT
CDR3 protein: CASSLNALAVTGELFF

V gene: TRBV14
D gene: .
J gene: TRBJ1-6
clone size: .
CDR3 DNA: TGTGCCAGCAGCCAGGGGGTCCGGACACCCCTCCACTTT
CDR3 protein: CASSQGVRTPLHF

V gene: TRBV28
D gene: .
J gene: TRBJ2-4
clone size: .
CDR3 DNA: TGTGCCAGCAGTTTAGGGTCGAACATTCAGTACTTC
CDR3 protein: CASSLGSNIQYF

V gene: TRBV2
D gene: TRBD1
J gene: TRBJ1-1
clone size: .
CDR3 DNA: TGTGCCAGCATCCCGGGACAGGGGGCAGACACTGAAGCTTTCTTT
CDR3 protein: CASIPGQGADTEAFF

V gene: TRBV12-3/TRBV12-4
D gene: TRBD2
J gene: TRBJ2-7
clone size: many
CDR3 DNA: TGTGCCAGCAGCGTGACTAGCGGCTCCTACGAGCAGTACTTC
CDR3 protein: CASSVTSGSYEQYF

V gene: TRBV28
D gene: TRBD1
J gene: TRBJ1-2
clone size: many
CDR3 DNA: TGTGCCAGCAGTTTTGTAGACAGGGGGAAGTATGGCTACACCTTC
CDR3 protein: CASSFVDRGKYGYTF

V gene: TRBV28
D gene: .
J gene: TRBJ2-7
clone size: many
CDR3 DNA: TGTGCCAGCACCTCCCCGGGCTCCTTATACGAGCAGTACTTC
CDR3 protein: CASTSPGSLYEQYF

V gene: TRBV20-1
D gene: .
J gene: TRBJ1-6
clone size: .
CDR3 DNA: TGCAGTGCTAGAGGGGCTTGGAATTCACCCCTCCACTTT
CDR3 protein: CSARGAWNSPLHF

V gene: TRBV12-3/TRBV12-4
D gene: .
J gene: TRBJ2-5
clone size: few
CDR3 DNA: TGTGCCAGCAGTTTCGGGCGAAGGATCCAAGAGACCCAGTACTTC
CDR3 protein: CASSFGRRIQETQYF

V gene: TRBV6-5
D gene: .
J gene: TRBJ1-5
clone size: few
CDR3 DNA: TGTGCCAGCAGTTACTCGAGAATAGTGGAACAGCCCCAGCATTTT
CDR3 protein: CASSYSRIVEQPQHF

V gene: TRBV13
D gene: .
J gene: TRBJ1-1
clone size: few
CDR3 DNA: TGTGCTAGCAGCTTAGGGGCGCTCGACACAGCTTTCTTT
CDR3 protein: CASSLGALDTAFF

V gene: TRBV7-2
D gene: TRBD1
J gene: TRBJ2-2
clone size: few
CDR3 DNA: TGTGCCAGCAGTAGTACAGGGGGCGCCGACACCGGGGAGCTGTTTTTT
CDR3 protein: CASSSTGGADTGELFF

V gene: TRBV7-2
D gene: .
J gene: TRBJ2-5
clone size: few
CDR3 DNA: TGTGCCAGCAGACCCCCGGGGGGCCGGGAGACCCAGTACTTC
CDR3 protein: CASRPPGGRETQYF

V gene: TRBV28
D gene: .
J gene: TRBJ1-5
clone size: few
CDR3 DNA: TGTGCCAGCAGTTTCACAATCGGGCTCAGCAATCAGCCCCAGCATTTT
CDR3 protein: CASSFTIGLSNQPQHF

V gene: TRBV15
D gene: .
J gene: TRBJ2-7
clone size: many
CDR3 DNA: TGTGCCACCAGCAGAGAGGGTCGTGAGCAGTACTTC
CDR3 protein: CATSREGREQYF

V gene: TRBV4-2
D gene: .
J gene: TRBJ1-4
clone size: .
CDR3 DNA: TGTGCCAGCAGCCAAGTATACATCCGAAATGAAAAACTGTTTTTT
CDR3 protein: CASSQVYIRNEKLFF

V gene: TRBV27
D gene: .
J gene: TRBJ2-2
clone size: .
CDR3 DNA: TGTGCCAGCAGTTCATTGGCCCTCGGGGAGCTGTTTTTT
CDR3 protein: CASSSLALGELFF

V gene: TRBV20-1
D gene: TRBD1
J gene: TRBJ1-4
clone size: many
CDR3 DNA: TGCAGTGCTCCGCCCTCGCAGGGGGCAGGGAAACTGTTTTTT
CDR3 protein: CSAPPSQGAGKLFF

V gene: TRBV10-3
D gene: .
J gene: TRBJ1-5
clone size: many
CDR3 DNA: TGTGCCATCAAAAGGGGTTTGGATCAGCCCCAGCATTTT
CDR3 protein: CAIKRGLDQPQHF

V gene: TRBV30
D gene: .
J gene: TRBJ1-1
clone size: few
CDR3 DNA: TGTGCCTGGAGTGTCGCCCCGAACACTGAAGCTTTCTTT
CDR3 protein: CAWSVAPNTEAFF

V gene: TRBV2
D gene: TRBD1
J gene: TRBJ1-4
clone size: many
CDR3 DNA: TGTGCCAGCAATAAGGGGGCAGGTTTGGAAAAACTGTTTTTT
CDR3 protein: CASNKGAGLEKLFF

V gene: TRBV29-1
D gene: .
J gene: TRBJ1-2
clone size: .
CDR3 DNA: TGCAGCGTTGGACACCAATATGGCTACACCTTC
CDR3 protein: CSVGHQYGYTF

V gene: TRBV6-1
D gene: TRBD2
J gene: TRBJ2-2
clone size: .
CDR3 DNA: TGTGCCAGCAGTAGCAGGACTAGCGGGAGTTGGGCCGGGGAGCTGTTTTTT
CDR3 protein: CASSSRTSGSWAGELFF

V gene: TRBV20-1
D gene: .
J gene: TRBJ2-5
clone size: many
CDR3 DNA: TGCAGTGCTAGAGTGGGAAGAGCAGACGAGACCCAGTACTTC
CDR3 protein: CSARVGRADETQYF

V gene: TRBV20-1
D gene: .
J gene: TRBJ2-7
clone size: .
CDR3 DNA: TGCAGTGCTAGAGTTTTCGTTAGCTCCTACGAGCAGTACTTC
CDR3 protein: CSARVFVSSYEQYF

V gene: TRBV6-2/TRBV6-3
D gene: .
J gene: TRBJ2-7
clone size: many
CDR3 DNA: TGTGCCAGCAGTGAATGGCAGGAGCAGTACTTC
CDR3 protein: CASSEWQEQYF